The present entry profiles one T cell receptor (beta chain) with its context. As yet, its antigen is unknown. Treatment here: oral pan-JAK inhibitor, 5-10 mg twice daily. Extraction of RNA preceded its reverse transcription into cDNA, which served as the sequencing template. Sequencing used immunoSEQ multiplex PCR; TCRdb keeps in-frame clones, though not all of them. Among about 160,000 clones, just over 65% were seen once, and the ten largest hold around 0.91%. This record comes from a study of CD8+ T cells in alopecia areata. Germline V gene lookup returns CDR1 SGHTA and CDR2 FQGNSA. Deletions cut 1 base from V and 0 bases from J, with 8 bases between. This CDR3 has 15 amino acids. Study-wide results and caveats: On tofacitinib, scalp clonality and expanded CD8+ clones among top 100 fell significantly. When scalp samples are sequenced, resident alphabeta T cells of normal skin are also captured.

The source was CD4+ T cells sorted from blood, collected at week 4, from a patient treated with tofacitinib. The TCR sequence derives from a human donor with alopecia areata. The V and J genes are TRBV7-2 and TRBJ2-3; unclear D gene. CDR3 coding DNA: TGTGCCAGCAGCTTAGTGGGCAGTAGCACAGATACGCAGTATTTT. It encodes CASSLVGSSTDTQYF.